A selection of T cell receptor beta chains follows, all from one sample in a study of preoperative IRX-2 immunotherapy in early breast cancer. Repertoires were generated with immunoSEQ multiplex PCR, while TCRdb's copy carries only in-frame clones and drops some. The table records 25,000 or so clones, over 75% of them present only once. The sample was tumor tissue, taken after IRX-2 immunotherapy. The receptors derive from a human donor with breast cancer. Each CDR3 is given with its conserved first and last residue. The D gene is left open where the match is weak. Not all rows give a size; the values are once, few, many and, for expanded clones, a class.

v_gene,j_gene,len,d_gene,abundance,CDR3nt,CDR3aa
TRBV27,TRBJ1-2,14,NA,NA,TGTGCCAGCAGTTTTCGCGGGGGGAATTCGGGCTACACCTTC,CASSFRGGNSGYTF
TRBV20-1,TRBJ2-5,11,NA,NA,TGCAGTGCTAGAGCGGGGGAGACCCAGTACTTC,CSARAGETQYF
TRBV4-1,TRBJ2-3,17,TRBD2,NA,TGCGCCAGCAGCCAAGAGACTAGCGGGGGGGCCGCAGATACGCAGTATTTT,CASSQETSGGAADTQYF
TRBV5-1,TRBJ2-3,14,NA,NA,TGCGCCAGCAGCTTGTTGGGGAACACAGATACGCAGTATTTT,CASSLLGNTDTQYF
TRBV29-1,TRBJ2-5,13,NA,NA,TGCAGCGTCGCCACCGGGGGCGGGGAGACCCAGTACTTC,CSVATGGGETQYF
TRBV7-2,TRBJ1-5,14,NA,NA,TGTGCCAGCAGCCTTGGGGGTTTCGGCCAGCCCCAGCATTTT,CASSLGGFGQPQHF
TRBV6-5,TRBJ1-5,14,NA,few,TGTGCCAGCAGATCCCGGGGCCACAATCAGCCCCAGCATTTT,CASRSRGHNQPQHF
TRBV5-1,TRBJ2-2,13,NA,NA,TGCGCCAGCAGCGTCTCGAACACCGGGGAGCTGTTTTTT,CASSVSNTGELFF
TRBV7-9,TRBJ2-7,15,NA,NA,TGTGCCAGCAGCTTAGAGGGAGGCAGCTCCTACGAGCAGTACTTC,CASSLEGGSSYEQYF
TRBV18,TRBJ2-1,15,TRBD1,NA,TGTGCCAGCTCACCACTTATCACAGGGGAAAATGAGCAGTTCTTC,CASSPLITGENEQFF
TRBV4-1,TRBJ2-4,16,NA,once,TGCGCCAGCAGCCAAGTCGGGGGACTAGCCAAAAACATTCAGTACTTC,CASSQVGGLAKNIQYF
TRBV28,TRBJ2-7,16,TRBD2,NA,TGTGCCAGCAGTTTTCTAGCGGGGGGGTTCTCCTACGAGCAGTACTTC,CASSFLAGGFSYEQYF
TRBV2,TRBJ1-2,14,NA,NA,TGTGCCAGCAGTGACGTGGGGGCGTCCTATGGCTACACCTTC,CASSDVGASYGYTF
TRBV6-5,TRBJ2-3,14,TRBD1,NA,TGTGCCAGCACCGGGACAGGGGGAACAGATACGCAGTATTTT,CASTGTGGTDTQYF
TRBV5-5,TRBJ2-7,14,NA,NA,TGTGCCAGCAGCTTCCGCCAGGGGACCTACGAGCAGTACTTC,CASSFRQGTYEQYF
TRBV7-6,TRBJ1-5,15,NA,NA,TGTGCCAGCAGCCCGGACAGTAATAGCAATCAGCCCCAGCATTTT,CASSPDSNSNQPQHF
TRBV2,TRBJ2-4,13,NA,NA,TGTGCCAGCAGTGAAGGGGGAAGTAACATTCAGTACTTC,CASSEGGSNIQYF
TRBV6-6,TRBJ2-5,12,NA,NA,TGTGCCAGCAGCGTGGGCCGCGAGACCCAGTACTTC,CASSVGRETQYF
TRBV19,TRBJ1-2,14,TRBD1,once,TGTGCCAGTAGTCCCCGGACAGGTTTGTATGGCTACACCTTC,CASSPRTGLYGYTF
TRBV28,TRBJ2-5,14,TRBD1,NA,TGTGCCAGCAGTGGACAGGGCCCTAGGGAGACCCAGTACTTC,CASSGQGPRETQYF
TRBV6-5,TRBJ2-7,15,TRBD1,few,TGTGCCAGCAGAACCGGGACAGGGGGTTCCTACGAGCAGTACTTC,CASRTGTGGSYEQYF
TRBV9,TRBJ2-2,16,NA,NA,TGTGCCAGCACCCAGGGGGGGTTGGTGAACACCGGGGAGCTGTTTTTT,CASTQGGLVNTGELFF
TRBV5-1,TRBJ1-6,12,NA,NA,TGCGCCAGCAGCGGATATAATTCACCCCTCCACTTT,CASSGYNSPLHF
TRBV20-1,TRBJ1-1,11,NA,NA,TGCAGTGCTAGAAGGACAGCTGAAGCTTTCTTT,CSARRTAEAFF
TRBV30,TRBJ1-1,16,NA,NA,TGTGCCTGGAATCCTAACCTAGGGACCAAGAACACTGAAGCTTTCTTT,CAWNPNLGTKNTEAFF
TRBV6-5,TRBJ2-1,14,TRBD2,few,TGTGCCAGCAGTTCCGGGACGGGGGGGTCGCTGCAGTTCTTC,CASSSGTGGSLQFF
TRBV19,TRBJ2-5,13,NA,NA,TGTGCCAGTAGTATGGACCAGGGGGAGACCCAGTACTTC,CASSMDQGETQYF
TRBV6-6,TRBJ2-3,12,NA,NA,TGTGCCAGCAGTCCCCCGGGGGATACGCAGTATTTT,CASSPPGDTQYF
TRBV27,TRBJ2-7,14,TRBD1,NA,TGTGCCAGCAAGATCGGACAGGGGGCAGTCGAGCAGTACTTC,CASKIGQGAVEQYF
TRBV2,TRBJ1-2,15,TRBD1,NA,TGTGCCAGCAGTGTAGGGACAGGGAGTAACTATGGCTACACCTTC,CASSVGTGSNYGYTF
TRBV11-3,TRBJ2-1,16,TRBD2,NA,TGTGCCAGCAGCTTCCAGCGGGGCCCTCTAGACAATGAGCAGTTCTTC,CASSFQRGPLDNEQFF
TRBV9,TRBJ2-3,12,NA,NA,TGTGCCAGCAGCACAGGAGAAAGAACGCAGTATTTT,CASSTGERTQYF
TRBV14,TRBJ2-7,16,NA,NA,TGTGCCAGCAGCCGAATACAGGGATCCGGCTCCTACGAGCAGTACTTC,CASSRIQGSGSYEQYF
TRBV27,TRBJ1-6,14,NA,NA,TGTGCCAGCAGTTTCCGAGCGAGTGGGTCACCCCTCCACTTT,CASSFRASGSPLHF